Listed here are 11 T cell receptor beta chains from one sample, sequenced in a study of blood T cells in healthy people across ages. Combining a sample-barcoded 5' primer with a J-beta primer mix, a second PCR ran for roughly 7 to 12 cycles. TCRdb redid the calling of the 5' RACE reads with MiXCR, one entry per CDR3 protein. This table has under 950,000 distinct CDR3 sequences, about 20% appearing once. Sequenced sample: blood. These receptors were collected from an older man in good health.

This chain's CDR3 is CSVGTPSGLYNEQFF. The CDR3 DNA reads TGCAGCGTCGGAACTCCTAGCGGGCTATACAATGAGCAGTTCTTC. V usage is TRBV29-1 and J usage is TRBJ2-1; the match to TRBD2 covers 8 bases. The CDR3 runs 15 residues. V gave up 6 bases and J gave up 4 bases; unmatched junction bases: 11. The germline CDR1 and CDR2 sequences are SQVTM and ANQGSEA.

This clonotype was observed a few times. The chain carries TRBV7-6 and TRBJ2-5, with TRBD1 as a possible D gene (6 bases). The J call may be wrong; the DNA end is better matched by TRBJ2-7. Germline-derived CDR1 and CDR2 are SGHVS and FNYEAQ. This CDR3 has 16 amino acids. CDR3: CASSLAIWQGSNEQYF. The CDR3 nucleotides read TGTGCCAGCAGCTTAGCAATTTGGCAGGGGTCGAACGAGCAGTACTTC.

This clonotype showed up just a few times. V is TRBV5-1 and J is TRBJ2-5; TRBD1 is a possible D gene (6 bases). The length of the CDR3 is 14 residues. The ends were cut back, 5 bases at V and 3 bases at J, with 14 bases in the middle. Germline V gene sequence: CDR1 SGHRS, CDR2 YFSETQ. The DNA of the CDR3 is TGCGCCAGCAGTATGGACAGAGCCGAAGAGACCCAGTACTTC. Protein product: CASSMDRAEETQYF.

The V and J genes are TRBV29-1 and TRBJ2-3; 8 bases agree with TRBD2. There are 10 residues in the CDR3. With V trimmed by 6 bases and J by 11 bases, 4 bases remained unmatched. Per germline, CDR1 SQVTM and CDR2 ANQGSEA. The CDR3 DNA is TGCAGCGTCGTCGGGGGGGGGCAGTATTTT. This gives the protein CSVVGGGQYF.

This sequence joins TRBV5-1 and TRBJ1-1; D uncertain. Per the germline V gene, CDR1 is SGHRS and CDR2 is YFSETQ. The CDR3 sequence is 13 residues long. The V gene lost 7 bases and the J gene lost 4 bases, with 14 bases spanning the gap. CDR3: CASRSSFGTEAFF. CDR3 nucleotide sequence: TGCGCCAGCCGATCATCGTTTGGCACTGAAGCTTTCTTT. Complete variable domain (other parts from reference TRBV5-1 and TRBJ1-1): KAGVTQTPRYLIKTRGQQVTLSCSPISGHRSVSWYQQTPGQGLQFLFEYFSETQRNKGNFPGRFSGRQFSNSRSEMNVSTLELGDSALYLCASRSSFGTEAFFGQGTRLTVV.

J is TRBJ2-1 and V is TRBV20-1; 11 nucleotides match TRBD2. The better agreement between TRBJ2-7 and the DNA end casts doubt on the J call. The CDR3 covers 15 residues. Germline V gene data show CDR1 as DFQATT and CDR2 as SNEGSKA (reference sequence). The CDR3 protein is CSAETSGVSYNEQYF. CDR3 nucleotide sequence: TGCAGTGCCGAGACTAGCGGGGTCTCCTACAATGAGCAGTACTTC.

This sequence joins TRBV7-6 and TRBJ2-7, with D unclear. Trimming took 4 bases from V and 2 from J, leaving 12 bases between them. Germline-derived CDR1 and CDR2 are SGHVS and FNYEAQ. This CDR3 spans 14 amino acids. CDR3 sequence: CASSSRIGTYEQYF. The CDR3 DNA reads TGTGCCAGCAGCTCAAGAATAGGGACCTACGAGCAGTACTTC.

This clonotype came up many times. The chain is built from TRBV12-3 or TRBV12-4 and TRBJ1-4; 9 positions match TRBD1. The CDR3 length is 14 residues. V dropped 4 bases and J dropped 6; count of bases not matched to a gene: 3. DNA for the CDR3: TGTGCCAGCAGTTCGACAGGGGGAGATGAAAAACTGTTTTTT. This encodes CASSSTGGDEKLFF.

As regards this clonotype: At one boundary the junction diverges from the germline segment, which might be a read error. The chain is built from TRBV18 and TRBJ2-5; D is perhaps TRBD1 (6 bases). Germline values: CDR1 KGHSH, CDR2 LQKENI. This CDR3 contains 14 residues. The CDR3 is CASSPPTGIEAQYF. The CDR3 nucleotides are TGTGCCAGCTCACCACCCACAGGGATAGAGGCCCAGTACTTC.

The rearrangement links TRBV12-3 or TRBV12-4 to TRBJ2-1; the D gene could be TRBD1 or TRBD2 (5 bases each). The CDR3 extends over 13 amino acids. Trimming left V 6 bases short and J 12 bases short, with 18 bases between. The CDR3 DNA sequence: TGTGCCAGCAGGAGTCCCTCCGGGGCCCGGCAGTTCTTC. Its translation: CASRSPSGARQFF.

This clonotype was seen a few times. The chain joins TRBV12-3 or TRBV12-4 to TRBJ2-1; the match to TRBD2 covers 12 bases. V shed 0 bases and J 8 bases; nucleotides not matched to a gene: 17. This CDR3 region has 20 residues. The CDR3 here is CASSLAQGFLAGGPTYEQFF. As DNA, the CDR3 is TGTGCCAGCAGTTTAGCGCAGGGTTTCCTAGCGGGAGGGCCGACGTATGAGCAGTTCTTC.